Shown below are 6 T cell receptor beta chains from a single sample sequenced in a study of glioma-infiltrating T cells after dendritic cell vaccination. Described time point: after dendritic cell vaccination, including at tumor progression/relapse. The protocol was immunoSEQ multiplex PCR, while the TCRdb copy is restricted to in-frame clones and leaves out a portion. The sample contains 90,000 to 110,000 clones, around 90% of which appear only once. The sequenced sample was blood, obtained after dendritic cell vaccination. The receptors originated from a human donor with glioblastoma.

This clone has a single count. V gene TRBV2 combines with J gene TRBJ2-5, with D possibly TRBD2 on 6 matching bases. This CDR3 region has 12 residues. CDR1 and CDR2 (germline): SNHLY, FYNNEI. V gave up 3 bases and J gave up 13 bases, with 15 bases separating them. The CDR3 region has the DNA TGTGCCAGCAGTGAGGAAGCGGGTCTGCCGTACTTC. Its translation is CASSEEAGLPYF.

The chain uses TRBV4-2 and TRBJ2-7; 10 nucleotides agree with TRBD1. The CDR3 runs 17 residues. Trimming at V came to 1 base and at J to 4 bases, leaving 10 bases not matched to a gene. Germline-derived CDR1 and CDR2 are LGHNA and YNFKEQ. This CDR3 is CASSQGPGGTGDYEQYF. DNA for the CDR3: TGTGCCAGCAGCCAAGGGCCCGGCGGGACAGGGGATTACGAGCAGTACTTC.

The chain employs TRBV5-5 and TRBJ1-2; the match to TRBD1 covers 7 bases. The CDR3 contains 14 residues. CDR1 and CDR2 (germline): SGHKS, YYEKEE (reference sequence). V was clipped by 3 bases and J by 0 bases; unmatched bases: 2. CDR3 bases: TGTGCCAGCAGCTACGGGACAGCTAACTATGGCTACACCTTC. It encodes CASSYGTANYGYTF. The full variable domain, its missing parts supplied by reference TRBV5-5 and TRBJ1-2, is DAGVTQSPTHLIKTRGQQVTLRCSPISGHKSVSWYQQVLGQGPQFIFQYYEKEERGRGNFPDRFSARQFPNYSSELNVNALLLGDSALYLCASSYGTANYGYTFGSGTRLTVV.

The chain combines TRBV5-1 with TRBJ2-3; D not resolved. V lost 0 bases and J 3 bases, leaving 11 bases between the germline ends. Germline assignment: CDR1 SGHRS and CDR2 YFSETQ. CDR3 length equals 15 residues. CDR3: CASSLETGGTDTQYF. As DNA, the CDR3 is TGCGCCAGCAGCTTGGAGACGGGTGGGACAGATACGCAGTATTTT.

In DNA, the CDR3 is TGCGCCAGCAGCCTGGGACAATCCTACGAGCAGTACTTC. It translates to CASSLGQSYEQYF. The V and J genes are TRBV4-1 and TRBJ2-7; tentatively, D is TRBD1 (6 bases). The CDR3 is 13 residues long. CDR1 and CDR2 from the germline V gene are MGHRA and YSYEKL. V lost 4 bases and J lost 1, with 8 bases in between.

The J gene is TRBJ2-3, the V gene TRBV19; maybe TRBD2 (5 bases). The V end was cut by 5 bases, the J end by 2 bases, with 8 bases between. This CDR3 has 13 residues. Germline V gene sequence: CDR1 LNHDA, CDR2 SQIVND (reference sequence). The CDR3 sequence: CASSVRDTDTQYF. CDR3 nucleotides: TGTGCCAGTAGTGTCCGGGACACAGATACGCAGTATTTT.